This record concerns one T cell receptor beta chain sequence. Its specificity is unknown. This entry belongs to a study of early T cells in non-severe SARS-CoV-2 infection. As for the study in general: Sequencing was performed on bulk RNA from unsorted whole blood, leaving chains unpaired. Points from the study as a whole: A preference for anti-spike CD8 responses marked VDJdb matching, which missed private and CD4 specificities.

Germline CDR1 is MNHEY and CDR2 is SVGAGI. Unmatched junction bases numbered 11, after V lost 6 bases and J lost 1 base. The CDR3 length is 16 residues. Tagging with unique molecular identifiers was applied to individual cDNA molecules. TCRdb re-called the 5' RACE reads with MiXCR, one entry per CDR3 protein. This sample has tens of thousands of distinct CDR3 sequences, with 12% found just once. The J gene is TRBJ2-7, the V gene TRBV6-5, with 8 bases aligning to TRBD1. The TCR was taken from an adult who was a healthcare worker with PCR-confirmed SARS-CoV-2 infection or an uninfected control (not recorded which). Sequencing was done on a sample of whole blood. As DNA, the CDR3 is TGTGCCAGCAGCCTAAGGACAGGGTCAGAATCCTACGAGCAGTACTTC. Its translation is CASSLRTGSESYEQYF.